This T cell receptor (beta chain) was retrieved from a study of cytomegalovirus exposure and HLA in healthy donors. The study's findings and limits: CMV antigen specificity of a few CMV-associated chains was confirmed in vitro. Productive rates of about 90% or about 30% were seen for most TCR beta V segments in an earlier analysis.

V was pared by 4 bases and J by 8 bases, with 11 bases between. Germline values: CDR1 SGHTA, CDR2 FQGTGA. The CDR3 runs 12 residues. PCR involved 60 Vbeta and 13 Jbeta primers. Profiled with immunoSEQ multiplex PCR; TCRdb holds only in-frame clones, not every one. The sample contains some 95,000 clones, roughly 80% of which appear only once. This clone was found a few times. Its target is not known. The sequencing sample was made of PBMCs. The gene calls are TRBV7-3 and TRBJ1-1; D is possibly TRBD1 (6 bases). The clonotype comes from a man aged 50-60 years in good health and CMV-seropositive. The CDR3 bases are TGTGCCAGCAGCTGGACAGTTCTAGAAGCTTTCTTT. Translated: CASSWTVLEAFF.